The rows below give T cell receptor beta chains drawn from one sample of a study of cytomegalovirus exposure and HLA in healthy donors. Method: immunoSEQ multiplex PCR; TCRdb's copy keeps in-frame clones and lacks some. The table has fewer than 100,000 clones, roughly 93% seen once; the top ten hold roughly 2.1%. Sequenced: PBMCs. The receptors come from a man aged 25 to 45 in good health and CMV-seronegative. The CDR3 runs from the conserved cysteine through the conserved F or W. D genes are given only for firm matches. Clone size is stated in some rows and not others, as once, few, many or a class when expanded.

j_gene,v_gene,abundance,d_gene,CDR3nt,CDR3aa
TRBJ2-3,TRBV6-4,NA,TRBD2,TGTGCCAGCAGTGGACTAGCGGGGGCCAGCACAGATACGCAGTATTTT,CASSGLAGASTDTQYF
TRBJ2-1,TRBV29-1,NA,NA,TGCAGCGTGAATAGCGGATCCTACAATGAGCAGTTCTTC,CSVNSGSYNEQFF
TRBJ2-7,TRBV28,NA,NA,TGTGCCGGTGGCCAAGGGGATACTCGAGAGCAGTACTTC,CAGGQGDTREQYF
TRBJ2-3,TRBV6-4,NA,NA,TGTGCCAGCAGCGAGGGGGTAGAGGGGGATACGCAGTATTTT,CASSEGVEGDTQYF
TRBJ2-5,TRBV5-1,NA,TRBD2,TGCGCCAGCAGCTTTGCGGGAGGGGGCCGAGAGACCCAGTACTTC,CASSFAGGGRETQYF
TRBJ2-3,TRBV10-3,NA,NA,TGTGCCATCAGACCCGGAGGTGTTTCAGATACGCAGTATTTT,CAIRPGGVSDTQYF
TRBJ2-1,TRBV29-1,NA,TRBD1,TGCAGCGTTGAAGGCAGGGGGAAGTACAATGAGCAGTTCTTC,CSVEGRGKYNEQFF
TRBJ2-7,TRBV2,NA,NA,TGTGCCAGCAGTGAGGCAAGCCGGGGGTCTCCCTACGAGCAGTACTTC,CASSEASRGSPYEQYF
TRBJ1-3,TRBV9,NA,NA,TGTGCCAGCAGCGCCCGGGGGGAGGCGGCGGCCATATATTTT,CASSARGEAAAIYF
TRBJ2-7,TRBV9,NA,NA,TGTGCCAGCAGCCCAGGACAGACCCTAGCCTACGAGCAGTACTTC,CASSPGQTLAYEQYF
TRBJ1-1,TRBV4-1,NA,NA,TGCGCCAGCAGCCAAGATCCCGGGAACACTGAAGCTTTCTTT,CASSQDPGNTEAFF
TRBJ1-2,TRBV6-1,NA,NA,TGTGCCAGCAGTGGCGACAATAACTATGGCTACACCTTC,CASSGDNNYGYTF
TRBJ1-5,TRBV6-1,NA,NA,TGTGCCAGCAGTGACCGTAGCAATCAGCCCCAGCATTTT,CASSDRSNQPQHF
TRBJ1-5,TRBV4-2,NA,NA,TGTGCCAGCTCACGAGAGGGCAATCAGCCCCAGCATTTT,CASSREGNQPQHF
TRBJ2-7,TRBV27,NA,TRBD2,TGTGCCACCCCGGGGGGGTTCTACGAGCAGTACTTC,CATPGGFYEQYF
TRBJ1-2,TRBV6-5,NA,TRBD1,TGTGCCAGCACCAAAACAGGGGTTCATGGCTACACCTTC,CASTKTGVHGYTF
TRBJ2-1,TRBV27,NA,NA,TGTGCCAGCAGCCGAGACAGAAAGAAAGACAATGAGCAGTTCTTC,CASSRDRKKDNEQFF
TRBJ2-1,TRBV19,once,TRBD1,TGTGCCAGTAAAGAAACCGGGACAGGCTACAATGAGCAGTTCTTC,CASKETGTGYNEQFF
TRBJ2-3,TRBV9,NA,NA,TGTGCCAGCAGCCAAGATATCCTAGACACAGATACGCAGTATTTT,CASSQDILDTDTQYF
TRBJ2-2,TRBV6-4,NA,NA,TGTGCCAGCAGCCCGGGACTTCTCACCCGCACCGGGGAGCTGTTTTTT,CASSPGLLTRTGELFF
TRBJ2-1,TRBV29-1,few,TRBD2,TGCAGCGTTTCTAGCGGGGGTGGGGAGCAGTTCTTC,CSVSSGGGEQFF
TRBJ2-7,TRBV7-6,NA,TRBD1,TGTGCCAGCAGCGGTACCGGGACAGGGGGCGAAGAGCAGTACTTC,CASSGTGTGGEEQYF
TRBJ1-6,TRBV19,NA,NA,TGTGCCAGTAGTAGAATAAAAGACGGGAATAATTCACCCCTCCACTTT,CASSRIKDGNNSPLHF
TRBJ1-2,TRBV28,NA,NA,TGTGCCTCCTTAAGCGGGTCCAACTATGGCTACACCTTC,CASLSGSNYGYTF
TRBJ1-5,TRBV6-4,once,NA,TGTGCCACCGGGGGGGGCGATAGCAATCAGCCCCAGCATTTT,CATGGGDSNQPQHF
TRBJ2-7,TRBV27,NA,NA,TGTGCCAGCAGTTTATCCTCCGACAGAAGCTACGAGCAGTACTTC,CASSLSSDRSYEQYF
TRBJ1-1,TRBV6-6,once,TRBD1,TGTGCCAGCAGTTCAGGACAGGGGGTGAACACTGAAGCTTTCTTT,CASSSGQGVNTEAFF
TRBJ1-2,TRBV6-6,NA,NA,TGTGCCAGCATCCAGGGGAGCTATGGCTACACCTTC,CASIQGSYGYTF
TRBJ2-5,TRBV30,NA,TRBD2,TGTGCCTTCACCCCTAGCGGGAGTCAGACCCAGTACTTC,CAFTPSGSQTQYF
TRBJ2-2,TRBV4-2,NA,NA,TGTGCCAGCAGCCAAGGTGTAGCGAACACCGGGGAGCTGTTTTTT,CASSQGVANTGELFF
TRBJ1-4,TRBV7-8,once,NA,TGTGCCAGCAGCTTAAATTCAGGCGATAATGAAAAACTGTTTTTT,CASSLNSGDNEKLFF
TRBJ2-7,TRBV6-1,NA,TRBD2,TGTGCCAGCAGTGGTCCCAGCGGGAGGGCCATCTACGAGCAGTACTTC,CASSGPSGRAIYEQYF
TRBJ1-1,TRBV6-1,NA,NA,TGTGCCAGCAGTGAGACTCTTGAAACTTTCAAAATCGTGGACACTGAAGCTTTCTTT,CASSETLETFKIVDTEAFF
TRBJ2-3,TRBV18,NA,NA,TGTGCCAGCTCACCAGGAACCCCTCTTCGGGCAGATACGCAGTATTTT,CASSPGTPLRADTQYF
TRBJ2-3,TRBV10-2,NA,NA,TGCGCCAGCAGAATCCCAGCGTTTGGGACAGATACGCAGTATTTT,CASRIPAFGTDTQYF
TRBJ2-5,TRBV10-3,NA,TRBD1,TGTGCCATCAGTGCGGCCGACAGGGTGGCCTTGGAGACCCAGTACTTC,CAISAADRVALETQYF
TRBJ2-4,TRBV10-3,NA,TRBD1,TGTGCCATCAGTGAGGGGGACAGTTTAGCCAAAAACATTCAGTACTTC,CAISEGDSLAKNIQYF
TRBJ1-5,TRBV5-1,NA,NA,TGCGCCAGCAGCTTGGCCGGGAGCAATCAGCCCCAGCATTTT,CASSLAGSNQPQHF
TRBJ2-1,TRBV5-1,NA,TRBD2,TGCGCCAGCAGATCAGCAGCTAGCGGGAGAGGGGAGAATGAGCAGTTCTTC,CASRSAASGRGENEQFF
TRBJ1-5,TRBV23-1,NA,NA,TGCGCCAGCAGTCACGTTCAGCCCCAGCATTTT,CASSHVQPQHF
TRBJ1-1,TRBV15,NA,NA,TGTGCCACCAGCAGAGAAGCCGAAGCGGCTGAAGCTTTCTTT,CATSREAEAAEAFF
TRBJ1-1,TRBV11-3,NA,NA,TGTGCCAGCAGCGTAACTATGAACACTGAAGCTTTCTTT,CASSVTMNTEAFF
TRBJ1-4,TRBV7-8,once,NA,TGTGCCAGCAGCCCGAGGACAGTCCAAAAACTGTTTTTT,CASSPRTVQKLFF
TRBJ1-2,TRBV29-1,NA,TRBD1,TGCAGCGCAGGGACAGGGGCGAACTATGGCTACACCTTC,CSAGTGANYGYTF
TRBJ2-7,TRBV2,NA,NA,TGTGCCAGCAGCCGCACACTGACAGTCTACGAGCAGTACTTC,CASSRTLTVYEQYF
TRBJ2-1,TRBV9,NA,NA,TGTGCCAGCAGCGTAGTCGGCCGAGAGGGTGAGCAGTTCTTC,CASSVVGREGEQFF
TRBJ2-2,TRBV2,NA,TRBD1,TGTGCCAGCAGTGATCAGGGGGCGGTCGGGGAGCTGTTTTTT,CASSDQGAVGELFF
TRBJ2-5,TRBV7-2,NA,NA,TGTGCCAGCAGCTTATGGCAGGGAGGCGAGACCCAGTACTTC,CASSLWQGGETQYF
TRBJ2-2,TRBV9,NA,NA,TGTGCCAGCACCCACCCCCAGGGTCCTATGAGTAGGGGTTGGGCCGGGGAGCTGTTTTTT,CASTHPQGPMSRGWAGELFF
TRBJ1-1,TRBV12-5,NA,NA,TGTGCTAGTGGCCCCGGGGGAGGGTCCAACACTGAAGCTTTCTTT,CASGPGGGSNTEAFF